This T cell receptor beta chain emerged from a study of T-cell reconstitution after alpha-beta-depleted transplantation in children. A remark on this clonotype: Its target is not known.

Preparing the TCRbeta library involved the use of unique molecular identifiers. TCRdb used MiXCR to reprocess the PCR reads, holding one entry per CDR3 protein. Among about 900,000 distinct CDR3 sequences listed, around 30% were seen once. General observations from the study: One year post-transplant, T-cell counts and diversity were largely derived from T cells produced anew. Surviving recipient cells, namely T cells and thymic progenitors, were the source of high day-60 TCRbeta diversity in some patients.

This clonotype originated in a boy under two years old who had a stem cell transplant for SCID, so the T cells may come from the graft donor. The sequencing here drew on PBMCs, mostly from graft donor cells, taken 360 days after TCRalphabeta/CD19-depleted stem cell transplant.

CDR3 DNA: TGCGCCAGTGGAACGGGCCCGGGGACCCAGTACTTC. Its translation is CASGTGPGTQYF. This chain connects TRBV10-2 to TRBJ2-5; D unresolved. The V end was cut by 9 bases, the J end by 7 bases, with 15 bases between. The length of the CDR3 is 12 residues. The V gene's germline CDR1 is WSHSY and CDR2 SAAADI.